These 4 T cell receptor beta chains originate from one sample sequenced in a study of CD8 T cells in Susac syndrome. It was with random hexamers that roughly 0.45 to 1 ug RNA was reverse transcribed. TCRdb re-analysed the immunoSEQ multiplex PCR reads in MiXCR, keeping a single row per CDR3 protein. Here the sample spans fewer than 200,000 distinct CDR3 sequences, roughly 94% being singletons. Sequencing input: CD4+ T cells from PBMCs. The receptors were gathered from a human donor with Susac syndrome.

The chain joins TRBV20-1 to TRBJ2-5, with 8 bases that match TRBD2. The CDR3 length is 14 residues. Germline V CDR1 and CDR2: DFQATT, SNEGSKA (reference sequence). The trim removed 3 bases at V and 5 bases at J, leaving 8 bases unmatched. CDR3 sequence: CSASGGALEETQYF. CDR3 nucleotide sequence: TGCAGTGCTAGCGGGGGGGCCCTCGAGGAGACCCAGTACTTC.

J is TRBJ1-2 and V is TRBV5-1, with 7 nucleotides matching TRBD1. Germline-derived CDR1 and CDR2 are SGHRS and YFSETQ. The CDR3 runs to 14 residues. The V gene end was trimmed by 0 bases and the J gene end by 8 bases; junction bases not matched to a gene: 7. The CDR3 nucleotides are TGCGCCAGCAGCTTGGGACAGGGCGCACACGGCTACACCTTC. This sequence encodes CASSLGQGAHGYTF.

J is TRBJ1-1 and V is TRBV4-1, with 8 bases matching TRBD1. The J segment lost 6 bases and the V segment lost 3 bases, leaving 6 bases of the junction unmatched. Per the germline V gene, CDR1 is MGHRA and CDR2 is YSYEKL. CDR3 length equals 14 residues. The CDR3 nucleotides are TGCGCCAGCAGCCACACGACAGGGGCCCCTGAAGCTTTCTTT. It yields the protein CASSHTTGAPEAFF.

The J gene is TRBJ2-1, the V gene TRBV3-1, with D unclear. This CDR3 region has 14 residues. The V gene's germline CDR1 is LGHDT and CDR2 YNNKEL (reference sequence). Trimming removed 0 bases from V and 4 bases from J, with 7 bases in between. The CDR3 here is CASSQDGSYNEQFF. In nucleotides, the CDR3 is TGTGCCAGCAGCCAAGATGGCAGTTACAATGAGCAGTTCTTC.